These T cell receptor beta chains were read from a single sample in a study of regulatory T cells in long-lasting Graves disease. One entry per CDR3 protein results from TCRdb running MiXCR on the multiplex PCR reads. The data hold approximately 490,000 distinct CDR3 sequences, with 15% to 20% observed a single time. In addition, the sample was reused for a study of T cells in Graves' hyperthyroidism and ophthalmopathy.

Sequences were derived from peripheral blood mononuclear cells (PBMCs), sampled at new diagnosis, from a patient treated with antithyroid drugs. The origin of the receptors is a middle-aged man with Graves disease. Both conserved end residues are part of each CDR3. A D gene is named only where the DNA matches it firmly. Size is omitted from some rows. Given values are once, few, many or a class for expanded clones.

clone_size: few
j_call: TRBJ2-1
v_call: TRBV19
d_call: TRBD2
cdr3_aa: CASSVGLVSYNEQFF
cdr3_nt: TGTGCCAGTAGTGTCGGACTAGTTTCCTACAATGAGCAGTTCTTC

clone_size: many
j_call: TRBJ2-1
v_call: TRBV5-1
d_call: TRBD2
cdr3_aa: CASSLRAGGLYNEQFF
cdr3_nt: TGCGCCAGCAGCTTGAGGGCGGGAGGGCTCTACAATGAGCAGTTCTTC

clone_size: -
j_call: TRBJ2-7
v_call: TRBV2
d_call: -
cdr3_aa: CAISPRATYEQYF
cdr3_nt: TGTGCCATCAGTCCAAGGGCAACCTACGAGCAGTACTTC

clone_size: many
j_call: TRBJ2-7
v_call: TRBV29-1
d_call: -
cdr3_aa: CSVAGTYTYEQYF
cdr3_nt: TGCAGCGTAGCCGGGACATACACCTACGAGCAGTACTTC

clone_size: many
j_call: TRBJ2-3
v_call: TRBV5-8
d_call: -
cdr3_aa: CASLLKGTDTQYF
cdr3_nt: TGTGCCAGCCTTCTAAAGGGCACAGATACGCAGTATTTT

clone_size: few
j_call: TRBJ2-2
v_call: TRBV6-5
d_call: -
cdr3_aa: CASSYRPTGELFF
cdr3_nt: TGTGCCAGCAGTTACAGGCCCACCGGGGAGCTGTTTTTT

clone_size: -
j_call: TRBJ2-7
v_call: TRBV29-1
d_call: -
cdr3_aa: CSAGVPGRGSHEQYF
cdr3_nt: TGCAGCGCTGGCGTCCCGGGAAGGGGGTCCCACGAGCAGTACTTC

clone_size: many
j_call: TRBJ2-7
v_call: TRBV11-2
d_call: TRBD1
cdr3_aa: CASSAGQGGSYEQYF
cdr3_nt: TGTGCCAGCAGCGCGGGACAGGGCGGCTCCTACGAGCAGTACTTC

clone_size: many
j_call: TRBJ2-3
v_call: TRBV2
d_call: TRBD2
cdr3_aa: CASSGQSGRGDTQYF
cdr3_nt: TGTGCCAGCAGTGGACAAAGCGGGAGAGGGGATACGCAGTATTTT

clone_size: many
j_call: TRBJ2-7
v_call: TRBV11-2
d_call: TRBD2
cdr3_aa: CASRPPGLATYEQYF
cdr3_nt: TGTGCCAGCAGGCCTCCGGGACTAGCGACCTACGAGCAGTACTTC

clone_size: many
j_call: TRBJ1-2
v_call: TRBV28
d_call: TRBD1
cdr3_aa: CASRPYRGRIYGYTF
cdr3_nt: TGTGCCAGCAGACCATACAGGGGGCGCATCTATGGCTACACCTTC

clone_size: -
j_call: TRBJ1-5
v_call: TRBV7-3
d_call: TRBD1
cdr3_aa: CASSPTPGQATYSNQPQHF
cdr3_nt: TGTGCCAGCAGCCCCACACCGGGACAGGCAACTTATAGCAATCAGCCCCAGCATTTT

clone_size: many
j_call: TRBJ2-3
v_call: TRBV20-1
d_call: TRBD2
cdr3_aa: CSARESHRTGTSGYIDTQYF
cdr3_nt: TGCAGTGCTCGCGAATCACACCGGACCGGGACTAGCGGGTATATAGATACGCAGTATTTT

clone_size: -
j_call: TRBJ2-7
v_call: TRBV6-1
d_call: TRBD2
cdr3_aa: CASTPGTSGSSHEQYF
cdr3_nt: TGTGCCAGCACTCCAGGGACTAGCGGGAGTTCCCACGAGCAGTACTTC

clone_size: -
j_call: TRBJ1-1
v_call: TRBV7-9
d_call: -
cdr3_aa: CASTREGGVLTEAFF
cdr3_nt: TGTGCCAGCACCCGGGAGGGGGGGGTTCTGACCGAAGCTTTCTTT

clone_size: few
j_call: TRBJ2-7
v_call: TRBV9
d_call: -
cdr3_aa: CASSARDGATYEQYF
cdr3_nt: TGTGCCAGCAGCGCCAGGGACGGGGCAACCTACGAGCAGTACTTC

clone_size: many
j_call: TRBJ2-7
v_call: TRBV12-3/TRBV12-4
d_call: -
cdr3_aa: CASSRRASYEQYF
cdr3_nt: TGTGCCAGCAGTCGAAGGGCCTCCTACGAGCAGTACTTC

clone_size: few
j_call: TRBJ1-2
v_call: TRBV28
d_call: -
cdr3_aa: CASRGTLYGYTF
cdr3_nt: TGTGCCAGCAGGGGGACTCTTTATGGCTACACCTTC

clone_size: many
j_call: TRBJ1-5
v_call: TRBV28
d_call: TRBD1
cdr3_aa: CASRKGQGGGISNQPQHF
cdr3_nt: TGTGCCAGCAGAAAGGGACAGGGCGGGGGTATTAGCAATCAGCCCCAGCATTTT

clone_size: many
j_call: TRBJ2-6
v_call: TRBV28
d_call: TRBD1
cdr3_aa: CASSLTRDRALPGANVLTF
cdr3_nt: TGTGCCAGCAGCCTAACCCGGGACAGGGCCCTCCCCGGGGCCAACGTCCTGACTTTC

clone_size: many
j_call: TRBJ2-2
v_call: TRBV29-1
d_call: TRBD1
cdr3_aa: CSVEHEGQGDTGELFF
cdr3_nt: TGCAGCGTTGAACACGAGGGACAGGGGGACACCGGGGAGCTGTTTTTT

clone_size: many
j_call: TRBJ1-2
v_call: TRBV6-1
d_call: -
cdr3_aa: CASSQSPYGYTF
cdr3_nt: TGTGCCAGCAGTCAGTCACCCTATGGCTACACCTTC

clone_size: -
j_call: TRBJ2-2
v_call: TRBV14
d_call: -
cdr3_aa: CASSPPRGTGELFF
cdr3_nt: TGTGCCAGCAGCCCCCCCCGGGGCACCGGGGAGCTGTTTTTT

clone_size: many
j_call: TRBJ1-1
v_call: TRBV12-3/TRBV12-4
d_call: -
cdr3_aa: CASSPSGQNTEAFF
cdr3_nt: TGTGCCAGCAGTCCCTCGGGTCAGAACACTGAAGCTTTCTTT

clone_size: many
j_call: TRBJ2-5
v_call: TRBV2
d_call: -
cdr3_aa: CASNSNQETQYF
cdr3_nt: TGTGCCAGCAACAGCAACCAAGAGACCCAGTACTTC

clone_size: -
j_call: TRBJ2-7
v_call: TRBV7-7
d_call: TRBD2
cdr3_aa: CASSLGGASGRSTYEQYF
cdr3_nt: TGTGCTAGCAGCTTAGGGGGGGCTAGCGGGAGGTCGACCTACGAGCAGTACTTC

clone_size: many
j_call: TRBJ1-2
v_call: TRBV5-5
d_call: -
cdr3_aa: CASSLDYYGYTF
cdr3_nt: TGTGCCAGCAGCTTGGACTACTATGGCTACACCTTC

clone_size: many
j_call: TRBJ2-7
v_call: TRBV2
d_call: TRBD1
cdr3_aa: CASSEVGQGGYEQYF
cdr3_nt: TGTGCCAGCAGTGAAGTGGGACAGGGCGGGTACGAGCAGTACTTC

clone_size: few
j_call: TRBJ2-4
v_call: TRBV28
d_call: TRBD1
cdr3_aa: CASGQGQGGKNIQYF
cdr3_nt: TGTGCCAGCGGTCAGGGACAGGGGGGCAAAAACATTCAGTACTTC

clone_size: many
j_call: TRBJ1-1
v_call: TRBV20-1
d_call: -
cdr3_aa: CSLTRRENTEAFF
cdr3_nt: TGCAGTCTTACCCGACGGGAGAACACTGAAGCTTTCTTT

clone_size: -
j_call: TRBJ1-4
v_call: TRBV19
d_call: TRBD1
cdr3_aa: CASSILTGGEKLFF
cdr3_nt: TGTGCCAGTAGTATTTTAACAGGGGGCGAAAAACTGTTTTTT

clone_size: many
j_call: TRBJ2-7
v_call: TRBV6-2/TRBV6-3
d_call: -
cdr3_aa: CASSYVAASSLYEQYF
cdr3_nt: TGTGCCAGCAGTTACGTGGCGGCTAGCAGCCTCTACGAGCAGTACTTC

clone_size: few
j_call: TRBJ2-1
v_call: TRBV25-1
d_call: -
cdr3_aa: CASASMSGAEQFF
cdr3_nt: TGTGCCAGCGCGTCAATGTCAGGGGCTGAGCAGTTCTTC

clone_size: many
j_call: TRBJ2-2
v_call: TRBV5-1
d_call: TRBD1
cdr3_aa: CASSSGTGLSGELFF
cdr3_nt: TGCGCCAGCAGCTCCGGGACAGGGCTATCCGGGGAGCTGTTTTTT

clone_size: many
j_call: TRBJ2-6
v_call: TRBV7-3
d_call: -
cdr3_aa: CASSLTLRASSGANVLTF
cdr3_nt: TGTGCCAGCAGCTTAACGCTGCGGGCGAGCTCTGGGGCCAACGTCCTGACTTTC

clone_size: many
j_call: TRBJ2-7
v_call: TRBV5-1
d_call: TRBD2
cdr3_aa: CASSLESSGSNEQYF
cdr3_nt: TGCGCCAGCAGCTTGGAGAGTAGCGGGAGCAACGAGCAGTACTTC

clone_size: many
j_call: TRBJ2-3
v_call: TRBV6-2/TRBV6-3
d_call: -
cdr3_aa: CASSYLRTVSTDTQYF
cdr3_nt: TGTGCCAGCAGTTACCTGAGGACGGTTAGCACAGATACGCAGTATTTT

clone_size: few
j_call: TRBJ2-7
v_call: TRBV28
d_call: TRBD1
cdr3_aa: CASSLTQGNEQYF
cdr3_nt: TGTGCCAGCAGTTTAACACAGGGGAACGAGCAGTACTTC

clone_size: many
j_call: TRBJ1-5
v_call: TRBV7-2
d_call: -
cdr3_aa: CASSLDFNQPQHF
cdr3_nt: TGTGCCAGCAGCTTAGATTTCAATCAGCCCCAGCATTTT

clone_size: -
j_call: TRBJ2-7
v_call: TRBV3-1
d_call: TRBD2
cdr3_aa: CASSQTSGFSSYEQYF
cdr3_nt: TGTGCCAGCAGCCAAACTAGCGGGTTTAGCTCCTACGAGCAGTACTTC

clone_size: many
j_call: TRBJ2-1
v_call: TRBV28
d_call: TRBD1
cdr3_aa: CASSLYGTGYNEQFF
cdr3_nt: TGTGCCAGCAGTTTATATGGGACAGGTTACAATGAGCAGTTCTTC

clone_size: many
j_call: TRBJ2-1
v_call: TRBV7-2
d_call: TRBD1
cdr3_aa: CASSLDRGLYNEQFF
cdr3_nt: TGTGCCAGCAGCTTAGACAGGGGGCTGTACAATGAGCAGTTCTTC

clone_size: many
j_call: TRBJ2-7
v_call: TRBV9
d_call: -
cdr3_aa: CASSVESRNYEQYF
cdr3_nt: TGTGCCAGCAGCGTAGAAAGTAGAAACTACGAGCAGTACTTC

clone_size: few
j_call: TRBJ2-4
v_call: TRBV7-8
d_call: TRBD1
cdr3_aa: CASSPLGQLNPRTKNIQYF
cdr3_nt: TGTGCCAGCAGCCCATTGGGACAGCTAAACCCTCGGACCAAAAACATTCAGTACTTC

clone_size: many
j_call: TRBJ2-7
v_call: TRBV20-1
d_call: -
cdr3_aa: CSAQGNLGPEQYF
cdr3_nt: TGCAGTGCCCAGGGGAATCTGGGACCCGAGCAGTACTTC